A selection of T cell receptor beta chains follows, all from one sample in a study of shared clonotypes between healthy human individuals. The method was immunoSEQ multiplex PCR; TCRdb's version includes in-frame clones alone and lacks a portion of them. The data hold just over 2,000,000 clones, with 90% to 95% observed a single time. Sample: naive CD4+ T cells sorted from blood. The receptors come from a man aged 18 to 35 in good health. The conserved cysteine and the conserved F or W are not part of the CDR3 here. Fields, in order: J gene, V gene, CDR3 protein.

j_gene: TRBJ1-1
v_gene: TRBV28
CDR3aa: ASSPRLRAEAF

j_gene: TRBJ2-3
v_gene: TRBV25-1
CDR3aa: ASSLAPSTDTQY

j_gene: TRBJ2-7
v_gene: TRBV7-2
CDR3aa: ASSSGAVYEQY

j_gene: TRBJ2-1
v_gene: TRBV30
CDR3aa: AWSPRGLSSYNEQF

j_gene: TRBJ1-2
v_gene: TRBV28
CDR3aa: ASNRGRGYT

j_gene: TRBJ2-4
v_gene: TRBV2
CDR3aa: ASRGNSHIQY

j_gene: TRBJ2-3
v_gene: TRBV6-5
CDR3aa: AIARTSTDTQY

j_gene: TRBJ1-3
v_gene: TRBV9
CDR3aa: ASSGTQGTGNTIY

j_gene: TRBJ2-7
v_gene: TRBV10-3
CDR3aa: AISPGLAGYEQY

j_gene: TRBJ1-4
v_gene: TRBV6-5
CDR3aa: ANNRDKLF

j_gene: TRBJ1-3
v_gene: TRBV18
CDR3aa: ASSPVTDPHTIY

j_gene: TRBJ2-7
v_gene: TRBV11-2
CDR3aa: ASSLLMSYLEQY

j_gene: TRBJ2-7
v_gene: TRBV7-2
CDR3aa: ASSLPPGLAIHEQY

j_gene: TRBJ2-2
v_gene: TRBV19
CDR3aa: ASSQRHTGELF

j_gene: TRBJ2-1
v_gene: TRBV7-8
CDR3aa: ASSSGLFLNEQF

j_gene: TRBJ2-7
v_gene: TRBV5-4
CDR3aa: ASSDTGLGSYEQY

j_gene: TRBJ2-5
v_gene: TRBV18
CDR3aa: ASSTNRLAAHSSQETQY

j_gene: TRBJ2-7
v_gene: TRBV20-1
CDR3aa: STSGVNEQY

j_gene: TRBJ2-3
v_gene: TRBV11-2
CDR3aa: ASSLRTSSDTQY

j_gene: TRBJ1-4
v_gene: TRBV6-1
CDR3aa: ASSGAGQPTNEKLF

j_gene: TRBJ1-5
v_gene: TRBV2
CDR3aa: ASSGGFNQPQH

j_gene: TRBJ1-2
v_gene: TRBV30
CDR3aa: AWDRGPGLYGYT

j_gene: TRBJ1-6
v_gene: TRBV5-1
CDR3aa: ASSLEQNNSPLH

j_gene: TRBJ2-1
v_gene: TRBV7-2
CDR3aa: ASSPRGRGPYNEQF

j_gene: TRBJ1-2
v_gene: TRBV2
CDR3aa: ASRRTGGVRYGYT

j_gene: TRBJ2-5
v_gene: TRBV5-1
CDR3aa: ASSLGLADQETQY

j_gene: TRBJ2-1
v_gene: TRBV7-2
CDR3aa: ASSWTGGNEQF

j_gene: TRBJ2-7
v_gene: TRBV5-1
CDR3aa: ASSIASEQY

j_gene: TRBJ2-3
v_gene: TRBV5-1
CDR3aa: ASSLYGPDTQY

j_gene: TRBJ2-7
v_gene: TRBV4-1
CDR3aa: ASRNIGTSYEQY

j_gene: TRBJ1-5
v_gene: TRBV19
CDR3aa: ASSIRQAGQPQH

j_gene: TRBJ2-1
v_gene: TRBV19
CDR3aa: ATSRTEYNEQF

j_gene: TRBJ1-2
v_gene: TRBV5-1
CDR3aa: ASSPWVETHYGYT

j_gene: TRBJ1-3
v_gene: TRBV7-9
CDR3aa: ASNQAGRTGNTIY

j_gene: TRBJ1-2
v_gene: TRBV19
CDR3aa: ASSMGYGYT

j_gene: TRBJ2-1
v_gene: TRBV6-5
CDR3aa: ASGGANYNEQF

j_gene: TRBJ2-7
v_gene: TRBV15
CDR3aa: ATSREPGNSYEQY

j_gene: TRBJ2-5
v_gene: TRBV19
CDR3aa: ASSNSEGAGGRTQY

j_gene: TRBJ2-6
v_gene: TRBV5-4
CDR3aa: ASSLDGAGANVLT

j_gene: TRBJ2-5
v_gene: TRBV5-4
CDR3aa: ASSYGTASGETQY

j_gene: TRBJ2-5
v_gene: TRBV6-1
CDR3aa: ASTSGQPQETQY

j_gene: TRBJ1-4
v_gene: TRBV9
CDR3aa: ARQGPINEKLF

j_gene: TRBJ2-7
v_gene: TRBV7-9
CDR3aa: ASSLSQGPSYEQY

j_gene: TRBJ2-7
v_gene: TRBV6-6
CDR3aa: ASSYPSGRASYEQY

j_gene: TRBJ2-5
v_gene: TRBV28
CDR3aa: ASQGQAPAQETQY

j_gene: TRBJ2-3
v_gene: TRBV5-1
CDR3aa: ASSPSGASTDTQY

j_gene: TRBJ2-5
v_gene: TRBV30
CDR3aa: AWSVGRQETQY

j_gene: TRBJ2-3
v_gene: TRBV9
CDR3aa: ASSVEPGGASGRKDTQY

j_gene: TRBJ1-1
v_gene: TRBV4-3
CDR3aa: ASSQDTAYTEAF

j_gene: TRBJ1-5
v_gene: TRBV1
CDR3aa: TSSRLPGQGPSGAQH

j_gene: TRBJ1-4
v_gene: TRBV2
CDR3aa: ASQQGLPGEKLF

j_gene: TRBJ1-2
v_gene: TRBV2
CDR3aa: ASRTDSYGYT

j_gene: TRBJ1-1
v_gene: TRBV5-1
CDR3aa: ASRITGAFAEAF